The 25 T cell receptor beta chains reported below all come from one sample, sequenced in a study of T cell repertoires in cytomegalovirus infection. These receptors' targets are unknown. TCRdb passed the reads through MiXCR, listing each CDR3 protein once. The table has around 200,000 distinct CDR3 sequences, 35% to 40% seen once. The source material was CD8+ T cells from cultured PBMCs, sampled from culture after CMV antigen stimulation. All receptors come from a human donor in good health (CMV status not recorded). Some clones in this sample may be carry-over from other donors' samples.

The chain links TRBV7-6 to TRBJ2-5, with 13 bases fitting TRBD2. The CDR3 spans 17 residues. V lost 4 bases and J lost 5; bases outside the gene matches: 10. Looked up from germline, CDR1 is SGHVS and CDR2 is FNYEAQ. The CDR3: CASSSRTSGGHQETQYF. For the CDR3, the DNA is TGTGCCAGCAGCTCCCGGACTAGCGGGGGACATCAGGAGACCCAGTACTTC.

This clonotype was detected a few times. The chain uses TRBV12-3 or TRBV12-4 and TRBJ2-1; 7 bases map to TRBD2. V trimming: 6 bases; J trimming: 7 bases; junction bases outside the gene matches: 9. This CDR3 comprises 14 residues. CDR3 residues: CASRPQLARNEQFF. DNA for the CDR3: TGTGCCAGCAGACCTCAACTAGCGCGGAATGAGCAGTTCTTC.

This clonotype was counted a few times. The V gene is TRBV12-3 or TRBV12-4, the J gene TRBJ2-1; TRBD2 matches 8 bases. Losses at the gene ends were 4 bases for V and 3 bases for J; bases not matched to a gene: 11. CDR3 size: 17 residues. The CDR3: CASSSPVGSGIYNEQFF. The CDR3 nucleotides are TGTGCCAGCAGTTCACCAGTGGGTAGCGGGATCTACAATGAGCAGTTCTTC.

This clonotype showed up many times. The V gene is TRBV11-2, the J gene TRBJ2-1, with D perhaps given as TRBD1 or TRBD2 (5 bases each). The CDR3 covers 14 residues. The V and J ends lost 1 base and 7 bases respectively, with 11 bases between them. The germline V gene encodes CDR1 SGHAT and CDR2 FQNNGV. This CDR3 is CASSLVRGGNEQFF. The CDR3 DNA reads TGTGCCAGCAGCTTAGTCCGGGGCGGGAATGAGCAGTTCTTC.

This clonotype was seen just once. The chain joins TRBV6-5 to TRBJ1-5, with D possibly TRBD1 on 5 matching bases. The CDR3 is 14 residues long. Germline CDR1 and CDR2: MNHEY and SVGAGI. The ends were cut back, 2 bases at V and 5 bases at J, with 10 bases in the middle. CDR3 in amino acids: CASSYRGSDQPQHF. DNA of the CDR3: TGTGCCAGCAGTTACAGGGGATCAGATCAGCCCCAGCATTTT.

This clonotype was seen just once. The chain recombines TRBV11-2 with TRBJ1-2; 7 positions agree with TRBD1. The germline CDR1 and CDR2 sequences are SGHAT and FQNNGV. The CDR3 length is 14 residues. With 4 bases clipped from V and 4 bases from J, the junction kept 6 bases outside the gene matches. Here the CDR3 reads CASSSNRDSYGYTF. For the CDR3, the DNA is TGTGCCAGCAGCTCGAACCGGGACAGCTATGGCTACACCTTC.

The V gene is TRBV5-6, the J gene TRBJ2-1, with D unclear. Between the trimmed V and J ends, which lost 0 bases and 5 bases, there was a span of 15 bases. Germline CDR1 reads SGHDT; CDR2 reads YYEEEE. The CDR3 is 16 amino acids. The CDR3 nucleotides are TGTGCCAGCAGCTTGGCGATCCAAGGGTTCGACAATGAGCAGTTCTTC. Translating it yields CASSLAIQGFDNEQFF. The full variable domain, completed using reference TRBV5-6 and TRBJ2-1, is DAGVTQSPTHLIKTRGQQVTLRCSPKSGHDTVSWYQQALGQGPQFIFQYYEEEERQRGNFPDRFSGHQFPNYSSELNVNALLLGDSALYLCASSLAIQGFDNEQFFGPGTRLTVL.

The chain links TRBV6-1 to TRBJ1-1; 7 nucleotides line up with TRBD1. Trimming at V came to 3 bases and at J to 9 bases, leaving 10 bases not matched to a gene. The germline V gene encodes CDR1 MNHNS and CDR2 SASEGT. This CDR3 comprises 14 residues. The CDR3 sequence: CASSEVTGLTKAFF. The DNA for the CDR3 is TGTGCCAGCAGTGAGGTGACAGGGCTTACTAAAGCTTTCTTT.

This chain uses TRBV9 with TRBJ2-5; 8 nucleotides agree with TRBD2. Germline V CDR1 and CDR2: SGDLS, YYNGEE. This CDR3 comprises 15 residues. The V and J ends lost 6 bases and 1 base, in that order; junction bases with no gene match: 8. CDR3 DNA sequence: TGTGCCAGCACCGTGGGAGCGGGAGCCCAAGAGACCCAGTACTTC. Translating it yields CASTVGAGAQETQYF.

V and J are TRBV6-6 and TRBJ2-7; 7 nucleotides match TRBD1. Germline V gene data show CDR1 as MNHNY and CDR2 as SVGAGI (reference sequence). The CDR3 runs 14 residues. The V and J ends lost 6 bases and 2 bases, in that order; junction bases with no gene match: 7. DNA for the CDR3: TGTGCCAGCAGAGTACAGGGGAAGACCTACGAGCAGTACTTC. It is translated as CASRVQGKTYEQYF.

Judged by abundance, this clonotype is medium-sized. The V and J genes are TRBV28 and TRBJ2-3, with TRBD2 identical over 8 bases. V dropped 3 bases and J dropped 6; count of bases not matched to a gene: 14. Germline loops: CDR1 MDHEN, CDR2 SYDVKM. This CDR3 is 17 amino acids long. CDR3 protein: CASSFGAGTSDLDTQYF. DNA of the CDR3: TGTGCCAGCAGTTTTGGTGCCGGGACTAGTGATCTCGATACGCAGTATTTT. Using reference TRBV28 and TRBJ2-3 for the parts outside the CDR3, the full variable domain is DVKVTQSSRYLVKRTGEKVFLECVQDMDHENMFWYRQDPGLGLRLIYFSYDVKMKEKGDIPEGYSVSREKKERFSLILESASTNQTSMYLCASSFGAGTSDLDTQYFGPGTRLTVL.

The chain employs TRBV2 and TRBJ2-1, with 9 bases fitting TRBD2. Trimming cost V 0 bases and J 8 bases; bases outside gene matches: 8. Germline V gene data show CDR1 as SNHLY and CDR2 as FYNNEI. The CDR3 covers 16 residues. CDR3 DNA sequence: TGTGCCAGCAGTGAAGCGGTGCGGGAGGGCCCGGATGAGCAGTTCTTC. It specifies CASSEAVREGPDEQFF.

The rearrangement links TRBV7-6 to TRBJ1-5; 10 bases are a match to TRBD1. CDR1 is SGHVS, CDR2 FNYEAQ, per germline. The CDR3 has 16 amino acids. V lost 4 bases and J lost 3; bases outside the gene matches: 6. The CDR3 region has the DNA TGTGCCAGCAGCTCTAGGACAGGGGGGCCCAATCAGCCCCAGCATTTT. Amino acid sequence: CASSSRTGGPNQPQHF. The full variable domain, its missing parts supplied by reference TRBV7-6 and TRBJ1-5, is GAGVSQSPRYKVTKRGQDVALRCDPISGHVSLYWYRQALGQGPEFLTYFNYEAQQDKSGLPNDRFSAERPEGSISTLTIQRTEQRDSAMYRCASSSRTGGPNQPQHFGDGTRLSIL.

The rearrangement uses TRBV7-3 and TRBJ2-1; TRBD2 aligns across 13 bases. TRBJ2-7 explains the end of the DNA better; the J call may be wrong. CDR1 and CDR2 (germline): SGHTA, FQGTGA. This CDR3 spans 20 amino acids. CDR3 in amino acids: CASSPEPPNTLAGGDNEQYF. The DNA for the CDR3 is TGTGCCAGCAGCCCCGAACCCCCCAACACACTAGCGGGAGGGGACAATGAGCAGTACTTC.

This clonotype has just a few counts. V and J are TRBV7-9 and TRBJ2-5, with 8 positions matching TRBD2. V gave up 1 base and J gave up 5 bases; unmatched junction bases: 9. The CDR3 has 16 residues. The germline gives CDR1 SEHNR, CDR2 FQNEAQ (reference sequence). In nucleotides, the CDR3 is TGTGCCAGCAGCTTAGGGTGGAGCGGGGGTCTTGAGACCCAGTACTTC. This encodes CASSLGWSGGLETQYF.

The J gene is TRBJ2-3, the V gene TRBV20-1; 8 nucleotides agree with TRBD2. CDR1 DFQATT and CDR2 SNEGSKA come from the germline V gene (reference sequence). This CDR3 has 16 amino acids. The V and J ends lost 5 bases and 8 bases, in that order; junction bases with no gene match: 18. The DNA for the CDR3 is TGCAGTGCTTATACGGCGACTAGCGCGAGGCAGGGTACGCAGTATTTT. Amino acids: CSAYTATSARQGTQYF.

The chain has TRBV10-3 and TRBJ2-1, with 8 nucleotides matching TRBD2. This CDR3 has 14 residues. Germline V gives CDR1 ENHRY, CDR2 SYGVKD. The V gene end was trimmed by 3 bases and the J gene end by 8 bases; junction bases not matched to a gene: 6. The CDR3 protein is CAISDPPGGDEQFF. The CDR3 region has the DNA TGTGCCATCAGTGACCCCCCCGGGGGGGATGAGCAGTTCTTC.

The chain joins TRBV27 to TRBJ2-7; D is undetermined. Germline-derived CDR1 and CDR2 are MNHEY and SMNVEV (reference sequence). V gave up 5 bases and J gave up 3 bases, with 11 bases separating them. CDR3 length: 13 residues. The DNA of the CDR3 is TGTGCCAGCAGTCCAAACAATGGCTACGAGCAGTACTTC. Translation: CASSPNNGYEQYF.

The V call is TRBV5-6, the J call TRBJ2-1; 9 nucleotides agree with TRBD2. The CDR3 is 13 amino acids. With V trimmed by 3 bases and J by 13 bases, 8 bases remained unmatched. CDR1 is SGHDT, CDR2 YYEEEE, per germline. This CDR3 reads CASSSGLAQPQFF. The CDR3 DNA reads as TGTGCCAGCAGCTCGGGACTAGCCCAGCCCCAGTTCTTC.

This clonotype was seen at least ten times. The chain couples TRBV7-9 to TRBJ1-2, with TRBD1 matching over 7 bases. The CDR3 is 16 residues long. The germline CDR1 and CDR2 sequences are SEHNR and FQNEAQ (reference sequence). Trimming removed 2 bases from V and 6 bases from J; junction bases left unmatched: 12. CDR3 protein: CASSLKDREATNGYTF. The CDR3 DNA follows: TGTGCCAGCAGCTTAAAAGACAGGGAGGCTACTAATGGCTACACCTTC.

This clonotype has a count of ten or more. V and J are TRBV9 and TRBJ1-1; D gene uncertain. Germline V gives CDR1 SGDLS, CDR2 YYNGEE. The CDR3 is made up of 13 amino acids. Trimming removed 0 bases at V and 7 bases at J, with 10 bases between. CDR3 sequence (DNA): TGTGCCAGCAGCGTAGGGACGGGGAGTGAAGCTTTCTTT. Translation: CASSVGTGSEAFF.

In DNA, the CDR3 is TGTGCCAGCAGCTTGGGTCAATTCTCCTACAATGAGCAGTTCTTC. Translating gives CASSLGQFSYNEQFF. The chain has TRBV7-2 and TRBJ2-1; D is uncertain. Germline V gene lookup returns CDR1 SGHTA and CDR2 FQGNSA. V was shortened by 3 bases and J by 0 bases, with 9 bases between the two germline ends. The CDR3 length is 15 residues.

This clonotype was observed a few times. The chain is built from TRBV4-1 and TRBJ1-2; unclear D gene. The CDR3 sequence is 16 residues long. Germline V lookup: CDR1 MGHRA, CDR2 YSYEKL. Trimming took 4 bases from V and 7 from J, leaving 22 bases between them. The CDR3 reads CASSPASVGGNSGYTF. CDR3 in DNA: TGCGCCAGCAGCCCAGCCTCGGTCGGCGGGAATTCTGGCTACACCTTC.

This clonotype has a handful of counts. The gene calls are TRBV19 and TRBJ2-7; 7 nucleotides align to TRBD1. V lost 4 bases to trimming and J lost 3 bases; unmatched junction nucleotides: 6. Per the germline V gene, CDR1 is LNHDA and CDR2 is SQIVND (reference sequence). This CDR3 comprises 14 residues. CDR3 sequence (DNA): TGTGCCAGTAGTAGGGGGACAGTAAACTACGAGCAGTACTTC. Its translation is CASSRGTVNYEQYF.

The rearrangement links TRBV2 to TRBJ2-7; 7 nucleotides match TRBD1. Germline values: CDR1 SNHLY, CDR2 FYNNEI. Trimming cost V 6 bases and J 4 bases; bases outside gene matches: 12. This CDR3 is built from 15 residues. CDR3 bases: TGTGCCAGCAGCCCGACCGGGACAGTGAGTTACGAGCAGTACTTC. Its translation: CASSPTGTVSYEQYF.